These 30 T cell receptor beta chains originate from one sample sequenced in a study of molecular identifiers for immune sequencing clone quantification. MiXCR, applied by TCRdb to the PCR reads, yields one record per CDR3 protein. The repertoire holds about 640,000 distinct CDR3 sequences, with about 20% as singletons. What was sequenced was naive CD8+ T cells from blood, with Jurkat cell RNA spiked in. Subset reported: FACS-sorted CD8+CD4-CCR7+CD45RA+ naive T cells. The receptors shown here come from a human donor in good health. Some libraries in this study had Jurkat cell RNA spiked in.

This clonotype was seen repeatedly, ten times or more. The V call is TRBV4-2, the J call TRBJ1-4; maybe TRBD1 (5 bases). This CDR3 is built from 16 residues. The germline V and J ends were trimmed by 0 bases and 4 bases, with 12 bases remaining between them. Germline V lookup: CDR1 LGHNA, CDR2 YNFKEQ. The CDR3 bases are TGTGCCAGCAGCCAAGAGCTATGGAGGGGTAATGAAAAACTGTTTTTT. Its translation is CASSQELWRGNEKLFF.

Ten or more counts support this clonotype. The genes are TRBV24-1 and TRBJ1-1; no reliable D call. Germline CDR1 and CDR2: KGHDR and SFDVKD. The CDR3 length is 13 residues. The germline V and J ends were trimmed by 5 bases and 5 bases, with 11 bases remaining between them. The CDR3 here is CATSVGQSTEAFF. The CDR3 DNA reads TGTGCCACCAGTGTTGGGCAGTCGACTGAAGCTTTCTTT.

In this sample, this clonotype turned up many times. This chain joins TRBV3-1 and TRBJ2-5; no clear D. Germline assignment: CDR1 LGHDT and CDR2 YNNKEL (reference sequence). The germline V and J ends were trimmed by 0 bases and 3 bases, with 8 bases remaining between them. The CDR3 loop spans 14 amino acids. The CDR3 reads CASSQDRRKETQYF. The DNA for the CDR3 is TGTGCCAGCAGCCAAGATCGCAGAAAAGAGACCCAGTACTTC.

This clonotype was detected many times. The chain has TRBV5-1 and TRBJ2-7; D perhaps matches TRBD1 (6 bases). Germline V gene data show CDR1 as SGHRS and CDR2 as YFSETQ. Trimming took 7 bases from V and 1 from J, leaving 15 bases between them. The CDR3 spans 14 residues. CDR3 DNA sequence: TGCGCCAGCTCCATGTTAGGGGGTTCCTACGAGCAGTACTTC. As protein: CASSMLGGSYEQYF.

Concerning this clonotype itself: A much larger clone differs from this one at a single base, so this may be a read error. The chain has TRBV20-1 and TRBJ2-5; TRBD2 agrees at 8 bases. CDR3 length: 15 residues. J lost 1 base, V lost 1 base, and 5 bases had no gene match. Germline-derived CDR1 and CDR2 are DFQATT and SNEGSKA (reference sequence). The CDR3 reads CSARGWRGAQETQYF. The CDR3 DNA reads TGCAGTGCTAGAGGTTGGCGGGGGGCCCAAGAGACCCAGTACTTC.

This clonotype was recorded at least ten times. The rearrangement links TRBV12-3 or TRBV12-4 to TRBJ2-7, with D unresolved. Trimming removed 0 bases at V and 7 bases at J, with 13 bases between. The CDR3 is made up of 14 amino acids. CDR3 protein: CASSLAGSHAEQYF. The CDR3 nucleotides are TGTGCCAGCAGTTTAGCCGGCAGCCATGCTGAGCAGTACTTC.

V and J are TRBV6-2 or TRBV6-3 and TRBJ2-1, with 7 bases that match TRBD1. There are 15 residues in the CDR3. Unmatched junction bases numbered 6, after V lost 7 bases and J lost 0 bases. Germline values: CDR1 MNHEY, CDR2 SVGEGT. CDR3 nucleotides: TGTGCCAGCAACCACGACAGGGCCTCCTACAATGAGCAGTTCTTC. It encodes CASNHDRASYNEQFF.

Ten or more counts support this clonotype. The chain uses TRBV9 and TRBJ2-7; 10 bases fit TRBD1. CDR1 is SGDLS and CDR2 is YYNGEE in the germline V gene. V lost 4 bases to trimming and J lost 5 bases; unmatched junction nucleotides: 9. This CDR3 has 15 amino acids. CDR3 bases: TGTGCCAGCAGCCCTTCCGGGACAGGGGAGAACGAGCAGTACTTC. Translating it yields CASSPSGTGENEQYF.

Regarding this clonotype: A read error is possible here, since a much larger clone lies one base away. The chain recombines TRBV5-4 with TRBJ2-2; D is possibly TRBD1 (6 bases). Trimming cost V 4 bases and J 4 bases, with 11 bases left between them. Germline-derived CDR1 and CDR2 are SGHNT and YYREEE (reference sequence). The CDR3 is 14 amino acids. CDR3 amino acids: CASSRDKGTGELFF. In DNA form, the CDR3 reads TGTGCCAGCAGCCGGGACAAGGGCACCGGGGAGCTGTTTTTT.

This clonotype has ten or more counts. This rearrangement joins TRBV7-9 to TRBJ1-4, with D unresolved. CDR1 is SEHNR, CDR2 FQNEAQ, per germline (reference sequence). The CDR3 sequence is 15 residues long. Trimming removed 5 bases at V and 7 bases at J, with 17 bases between. The DNA of the CDR3 is TGTGCCAGCAGCCACTGGGAGTCTGAGGCTGAAAAACTGTTTTTT. Translation gives CASSHWESEAEKLFF.

J is TRBJ2-3 and V is TRBV19; the D is unclear. V lost 5 bases and J lost 4, with 7 bases in between. The length of the CDR3 is 12 residues. Per the germline V gene, CDR1 is LNHDA and CDR2 is SQIVND (reference sequence). CDR3 sequence (DNA): TGTGCCAGTAGTGGCCCCGCAGATACGCAGTATTTT. Translated: CASSGPADTQYF.

The table lists this clonotype with a few counts. As DNA, the CDR3 is TGTGCCAGCAGTTACCTAGGAAGCACAGATACGCAGTATTTT. It is translated as CASSYLGSTDTQYF. The gene calls are TRBV6-2 or TRBV6-3 and TRBJ2-3; D is unresolved. The V end lost 2 bases, the J end lost 0 bases, and 6 bases lay between the germline ends. The CDR3 runs to 14 residues. CDR1 and CDR2 (germline): MNHEY, SVGEGT.

In the case of this clonotype: A read error may be the cause here, since a much bigger clone is one base away. The limits of the CDR3 on the DNA are not certain, so only TCRdb's listed CDR3 is given. This chain joins TRBV7-9 and TRBJ1-1. Germline-derived CDR1 and CDR2 are SEHNR and FQNEAQ (reference sequence). The CDR3 totals 11 residues, both ends included. CDR3: CASSFGPGALF.

Note on this clonotype: A much more abundant neighbour one base away suggests this may be a read error. The V call is TRBV7-9, the J call TRBJ2-7; tentative D call: TRBD1 (6 bases). The germline V gene encodes CDR1 SEHNR and CDR2 FQNEAQ (reference sequence). Trimming removed 5 bases at V and 3 bases at J, with 17 bases between. The CDR3 covers 15 residues. The CDR3, as DNA: TGTGCCAGCAGCACCGTGAACAGGGCCCACTACGAGCAGTACTTC. Translating gives CASSTVNRAHYEQYF.

A word on this clonotype: A read error may be the cause here, since a much bigger clone is one base away. V gene TRBV7-9 combines with J gene TRBJ2-7; D may be TRBD2 (5 bases). The CDR3 has 12 residues. Per germline, CDR1 SEHNR and CDR2 FQNEAQ (reference sequence). Written as DNA, the CDR3 is TGTGCCAGCTCGGGGAACCCCTACGGGCAGTACTTC. Translation: CASSGNPYGQYF.

As to this clonotype: A read error may be the cause here, since a much bigger clone is one base away. This chain uses TRBV20-1 with TRBJ1-1; 11 nucleotides align to TRBD1. The germline CDR1 and CDR2 sequences are DFQATT and SNEGSKA (reference sequence). The CDR3 covers 12 residues. DNA of the CDR3: TGCAGTATGGACAGGGGGCATACTGAAGCTTACTTT. Translated, it gives CSMDRGHTEAYF.

In regard to this clonotype: A much larger clone sits a single nucleotide away, making a read error possible. J is TRBJ2-3 and V is TRBV5-5, with D perhaps TRBD1 or TRBD2 (6 bases each). Germline V CDR1 and CDR2: SGHKS, YYEKEE (reference sequence). The CDR3 runs 15 residues. As DNA, the CDR3 is TGTGCCAGCAACTTGTTTAGGGGGGTCACAGATACGCAGTATTTT. It translates to CASNLFRGVTDTQYF.

The chain joins TRBV27 to TRBJ2-7; 8 nucleotides line up with TRBD1. The ends lost 6 bases at V and 5 bases at J; junction bases unmatched: 9. The CDR3 runs to 14 residues. CDR1 MNHEY and CDR2 SMNVEV come from the germline V gene (reference sequence). Here the CDR3 DNA reads TGTGCCAGCAGGTTAACAGGGGGTTCCCACGAGCAGTACTTC. Translating it yields CASRLTGGSHEQYF.

Note on this clonotype: This clone may be a read error of a much larger clone one base away. V gene TRBV27 combines with J gene TRBJ2-6; tentative D call: TRBD1 (6 bases). Germline CDR1 is MNHEY and CDR2 is SMNVEV (reference sequence). This CDR3 has 15 amino acids. Deletions cut 7 bases from V and 1 base from J, with 11 bases between. The CDR3 nucleotides are TGTGCCAGCATAAACAGGGTTTCTGGGGCCAACGTCCTGACTTTC. Translation: CASINRVSGANVLTF.

This clonotype was seen a few times. The rearrangement links TRBV12-3 or TRBV12-4 to TRBJ2-3; perhaps D is TRBD1 or TRBD2 (6 bases each). This CDR3 spans 14 amino acids. V was pared by 7 bases and J by 2 bases, with 13 bases between. The CDR3: CASTRDTDTDTQYF. Here the CDR3 DNA reads TGTGCCAGCACGCGGGACACTGACACAGATACGCAGTATTTT.

To note about this clonotype: This may arise from a read error, as a much more abundant clone is one base away. This chain uses TRBV6-1 with TRBJ1-5, with no clear D. This CDR3 spans 14 amino acids. V shed 2 bases and J shed 15 bases, with 20 bases lying between them. Germline V gives CDR1 MNHNS, CDR2 SASEGT. CDR3 bases: TGTGCCAGCAGTGAACCAACCCACCGGGGTTCGTGGCATTTT. It specifies CASSEPTHRGSWHF.

This clonotype has ten or more counts. The rearrangement links TRBV12-3 or TRBV12-4 to TRBJ2-3, with 8 bases aligning to TRBD2. Losses at the gene ends were 5 bases for V and 4 bases for J; bases not matched to a gene: 5. The CDR3 length is 14 residues. CDR3 residues: CASSKGLDSDTQYF. The CDR3 nucleotides read TGTGCCAGCAGTAAGGGACTAGATTCAGATACGCAGTATTTT.

This clonotype showed up just a few times. In nucleotides, the CDR3 is TGTGCCAGCGCCCCAGGGGGCGCGAGCAATCAGCCCCAGCATTTT. This gives the protein CASAPGGASNQPQHF. The chain joins TRBV2 to TRBJ1-5, with 8 bases identical to TRBD1. There are 15 residues in the CDR3. J gave up 1 base and V 8 bases, and 7 bases lay outside the gene matches. Germline V gives CDR1 SNHLY, CDR2 FYNNEI.

Ten or more counts support this clonotype. The rearrangement uses TRBV28 and TRBJ2-1; 8 bases align to TRBD2. Germline CDR1 and CDR2: MDHEN and SYDVKM. Trimming cost V 6 bases and J 9 bases; bases outside gene matches: 10. CDR3 length: 14 amino acids. The CDR3, as DNA: TGTGCCAGCAGCTCCCGGACTAGCATCGGTGAGCAGTTCTTC. Translating gives CASSSRTSIGEQFF.

This clonotype was seen at least ten times. The chain employs TRBV6-6 and TRBJ2-5; D is ambiguous. The germline V and J ends were trimmed by 0 bases and 5 bases, with 10 bases remaining between them. CDR1 and CDR2 from the germline V gene are MNHNY and SVGAGI (reference sequence). This CDR3 is 14 amino acids long. This chain's CDR3 is CASSYSLVNETQYF. CDR3 DNA: TGTGCCAGCAGTTACTCGTTAGTTAACGAGACCCAGTACTTC.

The table lists this clonotype with a few counts. This chain joins TRBV6-2 or TRBV6-3 and TRBJ1-2; D is possibly TRBD1 (5 bases). The germline gives CDR1 MNHEY, CDR2 SVGEGT. The germline V and J ends were trimmed by 5 bases and 4 bases, with 20 bases remaining between them. The CDR3 has 16 residues. In DNA, the CDR3 is TGTGCCAGCAGTCCGTCTAGGTCCGGGACGCCCTATGGCTACACCTTC. Translation: CASSPSRSGTPYGYTF.

At least ten counts were recorded for this clonotype. The chain links TRBV4-3 to TRBJ2-1, with a weak D call TRBD1 (7 bases). V lost 4 bases, J lost 6 bases, and 19 bases lay in between. CDR3 length: 16 amino acids. The V gene's germline CDR1 is LGHNA and CDR2 YSLEER. CDR3 nucleotide sequence: TGCGCCAGCAGCCCCATGGGGCAGGGGGGTATCAATGAGCAGTTCTTC. Translated: CASSPMGQGGINEQFF.

The rearrangement links TRBV27 to TRBJ1-5, with a tentative D call TRBD1 (6 bases). V was trimmed by 1 base and J by 6 bases, leaving 19 bases between them. CDR1 is MNHEY and CDR2 is SMNVEV in the germline V gene (reference sequence). The CDR3 is made up of 17 amino acids. The CDR3 is CASSLLGVGGLGQPQHF. In DNA, the CDR3 is TGTGCCAGCAGTTTATTAGGGGTGGGGGGGCTGGGTCAGCCCCAGCATTTT.

V gene TRBV4-1 combines with J gene TRBJ2-7, with 8 bases matching TRBD2. The CDR3 is 16 amino acids. The germline CDR1 and CDR2 sequences are MGHRA and YSYEKL. After removal of 0 bases from V and 2 bases from J, the junction contained 6 bases not matched to a gene. CDR3 DNA sequence: TGCGCCAGCAGCCAAGAATCTAGCGGGTTTCCCTACGAGCAGTACTTC. It translates to CASSQESSGFPYEQYF.

This clonotype was seen a handful of times. The rearrangement joins TRBV19 to TRBJ1-4; no reliable D call. The CDR3 spans 13 residues. Germline-derived CDR1 and CDR2 are LNHDA and SQIVND (reference sequence). V gave up 5 bases and J gave up 7 bases, with 11 bases separating them. CDR3 DNA sequence: TGTGCCAGTAGTCGGCAGCTTGCTGAAAAACTGTTTTTT. Translated: CASSRQLAEKLFF.